These 13 T cell receptor beta chains share one sample of origin, sequenced in a study of OX40 agonist ivuxolimab in advanced cancers. Sequenced by immunoSEQ multiplex PCR; TCRdb stores in-frame clones only, minus some. This sample yields 20,000 to 25,000 clones, of which approximately 90% are seen a single time; about 10% belongs to the top ten. The sequencing here drew on CD4+ or CD8+ T cells sorted from blood, taken in a trial of the OX40 agonist ivuxolimab. All receptors derive from an adult with an advanced solid tumor such as melanoma, head and neck, liver or kidney cancer.

The rearrangement uses TRBV5-1 and TRBJ2-3, with D possibly being TRBD1 (5 bases). Trimming pared 10 bases from V and 2 bases from J, leaving 14 bases between. The V gene's germline CDR1 is SGHRS and CDR2 YFSETQ. The CDR3 runs 13 residues. The CDR3 protein is CAAPPTDTDTQYF. The CDR3 nucleotides read TGCGCCGCCCCGCCGACAGACACAGATACGCAGTATTTT.

V and J are TRBV11-2 and TRBJ2-5; D is possibly TRBD1 or TRBD2 (5 bases each). From germline, CDR1 is SGHAT and CDR2 FQNNGV. CDR3 length equals 16 residues. V lost 5 bases and J 2 bases, leaving 18 bases between the germline ends. The CDR3 sequence: CASSEGPGTAQETQYF. In nucleotides, the CDR3 is TGTGCCAGCAGCGAAGGTCCCGGGACGGCGCAAGAGACCCAGTACTTC. Full variable domain (rest looked up from reference TRBV11-2 and TRBJ2-5): EAGVAQSPRYKIIEKRQSVAFWCNPISGHATLYWYQQILGQGPKLLIQFQNNGVVDDSQLPKDRFSAERLKGVDSTLKIQPAKLEDSAVYLCASSEGPGTAQETQYFGPGTRLLVL.

The rearrangement joins TRBV14 to TRBJ1-2; 11 bases fit TRBD1. This CDR3 region has 18 residues. V shed 0 bases, J shed 10 bases, and the junction held 16 bases outside the gene matches. The V gene's germline CDR1 is SGHDN and CDR2 FVKESK. The CDR3 nucleotides read TGTGCCAGCAGCCAAGAAAGGGGACAGGGGGTGCCTAATCCGTTCTACACCTTC. It yields the protein CASSQERGQGVPNPFYTF.

This CDR3 reads CSTALGYRRNEQFF. The CDR3 DNA sequence: TGCAGCACGGCCTTGGGGTATCGGCGCAATGAGCAGTTCTTC. The chain carries TRBV29-1 and TRBJ2-1, with D unresolved. The CDR3 is 14 amino acids. Trimming shortened V by 8 bases and J by 6 bases, and 20 bases separated the two germline ends. The germline V gene encodes CDR1 SQVTM and CDR2 ANQGSEA.

The chain combines TRBV15 with TRBJ2-1; D unclear. Trimming pared 4 bases from V and 4 bases from J, leaving 8 bases between. This CDR3 has 13 amino acids. Germline V gives CDR1 LNHNV, CDR2 YYDKDF (reference sequence). The CDR3 nucleotides are TGTGCCACCAGCATTCAGGAGTACAATGAGCAGTTCTTC. This encodes CATSIQEYNEQFF.

The V call is TRBV19, the J call TRBJ1-1; D not certain. V lost 6 bases, J lost 0 bases, and 23 bases lay in between. The V gene's germline CDR1 is LNHDA and CDR2 SQIVND (reference sequence). This CDR3 region has 18 residues. The CDR3 spells CASSPRMVGIAMNTEAFF. CDR3 DNA: TGTGCCAGTAGCCCGCGAATGGTGGGGATCGCAATGAACACTGAAGCTTTCTTT.

The genes are TRBV9 and TRBJ1-2; maybe TRBD1 (5 bases). Germline loops: CDR1 SGDLS, CDR2 YYNGEE. The germline V and J ends were trimmed by 2 bases and 2 bases, with 10 bases remaining between them. The CDR3 contains 14 residues. The CDR3 sequence is CASSVQGLNYGYTF. CDR3 coding DNA: TGTGCCAGCAGCGTCCAGGGCCTCAACTATGGCTACACCTTC.

This clone was detected once. V usage is TRBV5-1 and J usage is TRBJ2-3; 8 bases agree with TRBD2. CDR1 and CDR2 from the germline V gene are SGHRS and YFSETQ. The CDR3 extends over 17 amino acids. After removal of 0 bases from V and 2 bases from J, the junction contained 8 bases not matched to a gene. CDR3 sequence: CASSLASLAGTTDTQYF. CDR3 coding DNA: TGCGCCAGCAGCTTGGCAAGCTTAGCGGGGACCACAGATACGCAGTATTTT.

The J gene is TRBJ2-5, the V gene TRBV6-5; either TRBD1 or TRBD2 may supply D (7 bases each). The V gene lost 0 bases and the J gene lost 5 bases, with 13 bases spanning the gap. The germline V gene has CDR1 MNHEY and CDR2 SVGAGI. The CDR3 contains 15 residues. The CDR3 DNA reads as TGTGCCAGCAGTTACTCGGGAGGGGGCAGGGAGACCCAGTACTTC. Protein sequence: CASSYSGGGRETQYF.

The rearrangement links TRBV7-9 to TRBJ1-2, with D possibly TRBD1 on 5 matching bases. Germline CDR1 SEHNR, CDR2 FQNEAQ (reference sequence). This CDR3 is built from 16 residues. V dropped 7 bases and J dropped 0 bases, with 18 bases sitting between them. CDR3 amino acids: CASTHSGAGANYGYTF. In DNA form, the CDR3 reads TGTGCCAGCACCCATAGCGGGGCCGGAGCTAACTATGGCTACACCTTC.

The chain couples TRBV7-2 to TRBJ1-2; 8 bases line up with TRBD1. Trimming at V came to 4 bases and at J to 5 bases, leaving 6 bases not matched to a gene. CDR3 length: 14 amino acids. Per the germline V gene, CDR1 is SGHTA and CDR2 is FQGNSA. The CDR3 DNA follows: TGTGCCAGCAGCTCGCCCGGGACAGGTTATGGCTACACCTTC. Its translation is CASSSPGTGYGYTF.

Comment on this clone: Other nucleotide sequences in the sample specify the same CDR3. This chain uses TRBV19 with TRBJ2-1; perhaps TRBD1 as D (6 bases). The CDR3 loop spans 16 amino acids. Germline V lookup: CDR1 LNHDA, CDR2 SQIVND (reference sequence). The V gene lost 5 bases and the J gene lost 5 bases, with 19 bases spanning the gap. DNA of the CDR3: TGTGCCAGTAGTCCGTTGACAGGTGGCGTGCACAATGAGCAGTTCTTC. The encoded protein is CASSPLTGGVHNEQFF.

J is TRBJ2-7 and V is TRBV5-1; D gene unclear. V lost 0 bases, J lost 3 bases, and 19 bases lay in between. Germline CDR1 and CDR2: SGHRS and YFSETQ. There are 17 residues in the CDR3. CDR3 sequence: CASSLGPGTNRHYEQYF. For the CDR3, the DNA is TGCGCCAGCAGCTTGGGTCCGGGTACCAATCGACACTACGAGCAGTACTTC.